The clone carrying this TCR beta chain was observed a single time. Its antigen is not known. Donors showed nominal health when sampled, although they likely had unrecorded immune exposures. The data originate from a study of cytomegalovirus exposure and HLA in healthy donors. Study observations and caveats: Rarity held for most TCR sequences, but there were some public TCRs that occurred in many donors. An analysis was carried out at a later point. It showed that HLA-associated TCR beta chains were more clonally expanded than equally common non-associated chains. Cytomegalovirus-associated status was assigned to some 160 TCR beta chains.

V was pared by 6 bases and J by 5 bases, with 9 bases of the junction left unmatched. The CDR3 is 15 amino acids. Per germline, CDR1 LNHNV and CDR2 YYDKDF (reference sequence). The PCR was carried out with 60 Vbeta primers and 13 Jbeta primers. Sequenced by immunoSEQ multiplex PCR; TCRdb stores in-frame clones only, minus some. The table records around 130,000 clones, under 85% of them present only once. The sequence derives from a boy aged 5-17 years in good health and CMV-seronegative. This chain links TRBV15 with TRBJ1-1; TRBD1 agrees at 10 bases. The specimen sequenced was PBMCs. DNA for the CDR3: TGTGCCACCAGAGTGCCCGGGACAGGGGTTACTGAAGCTTTCTTT. Its translation: CATRVPGTGVTEAFF.